Listed below are T cell receptor beta chains from one sample, sequenced in a study of cytomegalovirus exposure and HLA in healthy donors. The data were produced by immunoSEQ multiplex PCR, yet TCRdb's version contains in-frame clones alone and is incomplete. The table shows about 190,000 clones, with about 81% occurring only once. The specimen sequenced was PBMCs. The receptor set was obtained from a man aged 30 to 45 in good health and CMV-seropositive. Both conserved end residues are part of each CDR3. A D gene is named only where the DNA matches it firmly. Clone size is shown for a subset of rows, as once, few, many or a class of expanded clone.

TRBD1	TRBV5-1	NA	TRBJ1-4	CASSLSGDREKLFF	TGCGCCAGCAGCTTGTCGGGGGACAGGGAAAAACTGTTTTTT
TRBD2	TRBV29-1	few	TRBJ2-2	CSVAGGRAPGELFF	TGCAGCGTTGCTGGCGGGAGGGCCCCCGGGGAGCTGTTTTTT
NA	TRBV29-1	few	TRBJ2-1	CSVVGGSSYNEQFF	TGCAGCGTTGTTGGAGGGAGCTCCTACAATGAGCAGTTCTTC
TRBD1	TRBV4-3	NA	TRBJ2-7	CASSQEGTGIYEQYF	TGCGCCAGCAGCCAAGAAGGGACAGGGATCTACGAGCAGTACTTC
TRBD2	TRBV30	once	TRBJ2-1	CAWGVLGLGAQFF	TGTGCCTGGGGAGTACTGGGACTAGGTGCGCAGTTCTTC
TRBD2	TRBV7-8	NA	TRBJ2-7	CASSLAGLAENPFNYEQYF	TGTGCCAGCAGCTTAGCAGGACTAGCGGAAAACCCCTTTAACTACGAGCAGTACTTC
NA	TRBV5-5	NA	TRBJ1-4	CASSQLGGGKLFF	TGTGCCAGCAGCCAACTCGGAGGTGGAAAACTGTTTTTT
NA	TRBV9	few	TRBJ2-2	CASSAGLHGELFF	TGTGCCAGCAGCGCAGGGTTGCACGGGGAGCTGTTTTTT
NA	TRBV4-3	NA	TRBJ1-3	CASSQPAEGHTIYF	TGCGCCAGCAGCCAACCCGCGGAGGGGCACACCATATATTTT
TRBD1	TRBV11-1	NA	TRBJ2-2	CASSQTDRGYTGELFF	TGTGCCAGCAGCCAAACCGACAGGGGCTATACCGGGGAGCTGTTTTTT
NA	TRBV2	NA	TRBJ1-2	CASRGEQGLNYGYTF	TGTGCCAGCAGGGGGGAACAGGGCCTAAACTATGGCTACACCTTC
TRBD2	TRBV6-5	few	TRBJ2-4	CAATSGSFGIQYF	TGTGCCGCAACTAGCGGGAGTTTTGGCATTCAGTACTTC
TRBD2	TRBV11-3	NA	TRBJ2-1	CASSPAGGSYNEQFF	TGTGCCAGCAGCCCAGCGGGAGGCTCCTACAATGAGCAGTTCTTC
NA	TRBV9	NA	TRBJ2-3	CASSVLELTDTQYF	TGTGCCAGCAGCGTCCTAGAATTGACAGATACGCAGTATTTT
TRBD1	TRBV29-1	NA	TRBJ2-5	CSVSGQGGETQYF	TGCAGCGTTTCGGGACAGGGCGGAGAGACCCAGTACTTC
TRBD1	TRBV6-1	NA	TRBJ1-2	CASRRTGELYGYTF	TGTGCCAGCCGACGGACAGGCGAACTCTATGGCTACACCTTC
NA	TRBV7-3	NA	TRBJ2-2	CASSSRVSGELFF	TGTGCCAGCAGCTCCAGGGTGTCCGGGGAGCTGTTTTTT
NA	TRBV7-8	NA	TRBJ1-3	CASSPPRDSGNTIYF	TGTGCCAGCAGCCCACCCAGGGACTCTGGAAACACCATATATTTT
NA	TRBV27	NA	TRBJ2-7	CASMRGGAYEQYF	TGTGCCAGCATGCGGGGTGGGGCCTACGAGCAGTACTTC
NA	TRBV7-6	NA	TRBJ2-7	CASSPGTLSYEQYF	TGTGCCAGCAGCCCCGGGACACTCTCCTACGAGCAGTACTTC
NA	TRBV19	few	TRBJ2-1	CASSTDPGSYNEQFF	TGTGCCAGTAGTACCGATCCGGGCTCCTACAATGAGCAGTTCTTC
NA	TRBV2	few	TRBJ2-5	CASSPRGTGETQYF	TGTGCCAGCAGTCCCCGGGGGACCGGAGAGACCCAGTACTTC
TRBD1	TRBV27	NA	TRBJ2-7	CASSLTPGQIYEQYF	TGTGCCAGCAGTCTTACCCCGGGACAGATCTACGAGCAGTACTTC
NA	TRBV6-1	NA	TRBJ1-6	CASSRAKGGDSPLHF	TGTGCCAGCAGCAGAGCCAAAGGAGGCGATTCACCCCTCCACTTT
NA	TRBV7-7	NA	TRBJ2-5	CASMPTAGGQETQYF	TGTGCTAGCATGCCAACGGCGGGCGGGCAAGAGACCCAGTACTTC
NA	TRBV28	NA	TRBJ2-2	CATWRGNTGELFF	TGTGCCACCTGGAGGGGGAACACCGGGGAGCTGTTTTTT